This is a list of T cell receptor beta chains from one sample in a study of lymphopenia after photon versus proton radiotherapy. Sequenced by immunoSEQ multiplex PCR; TCRdb stores in-frame clones only, minus some. The profile shows around 160,000 clones, approximately 86% of them singletons. The sample in question was peripheral blood, obtained from a patient treated with photon-based radiotherapy. The receptors here all came from a man aged 50 to 59 with gastric cancer. Both conserved end residues are part of each CDR3. The order of the fields is clone size, V gene, D gene, J gene, CDR3 DNA, CDR3 protein. A D gene is named only where the DNA matches it firmly. Part of the rows lack a size; the others show once, few, many or a class for expanded clones.

NA,TRBV5-5,TRBD1,TRBJ1-3,TGTGCCAGCAGCTTAACCGGGACAGGGACTGGAAACACCATATATTTT,CASSLTGTGTGNTIYF
NA,TRBV28,NA,TRBJ1-2,TGTGCCAGCAGTACCGACTATGGCTACACCTTC,CASSTDYGYTF
NA,TRBV30,NA,TRBJ2-2,TGTGCCTGGAGTTGGGCTAGTAAGAACACCGGGGAGCTGTTTTTT,CAWSWASKNTGELFF
NA,TRBV7-9,NA,TRBJ2-6,TGTGCCAGCAGCCTTGTTAGGGGGGCCAACGTCCTGACTTTC,CASSLVRGANVLTF
NA,TRBV6-5,TRBD1,TRBJ1-5,TGTGCCAGCAGATCGACAGGGTCGAGGGATCAGCCCCAGCATTTT,CASRSTGSRDQPQHF
NA,TRBV7-3,NA,TRBJ2-2,TGTGCCAGCAGCCCCATGGCGACCTTAGCGAACACCGGGGAGCTGTTTTTT,CASSPMATLANTGELFF
NA,TRBV4-1,TRBD2,TRBJ2-7,TGCGCCAGCAGCCAAGAGACAGAGACTAGCGGGATGAACGAGCAGTACTTC,CASSQETETSGMNEQYF
once,TRBV21-1,NA,TRBJ1-1,TGTGCGTTGGAGGCGGGCAGGCGCCTGGACACTGAAGCTTTCTTT,CALEAGRRLDTEAFF
NA,TRBV6-5,TRBD1,TRBJ2-7,TGTGCCAGCAGGAGGACAGGGGACTCCTACGAGCAGTACTTC,CASRRTGDSYEQYF
NA,TRBV7-9,TRBD1,TRBJ1-2,TGTGCCAGCAACCGTATACCCGGGACAGGGGCGAACTATGGCTACACCTTC,CASNRIPGTGANYGYTF
NA,TRBV29-1,TRBD2,TRBJ2-2,TGCAGCGTTCCTACTAGCGGGAACACCGGGGAGCTGTTTTTT,CSVPTSGNTGELFF
NA,TRBV9,NA,TRBJ1-5,TGTGCCAGCAGCGTAGGAGACTATAGCAATCAGCCCCAGCATTTT,CASSVGDYSNQPQHF
NA,TRBV19,TRBD2,TRBJ2-7,TGTGCCAGTAGTCGGCTAGCGGGAGTATATGAGCAGTACTTC,CASSRLAGVYEQYF
NA,TRBV28,NA,TRBJ2-7,TGTGCCAGCAGTTTAGACGGCTACGAGCAGTACTTC,CASSLDGYEQYF
NA,TRBV23-1,NA,TRBJ2-7,TGCGCCCGCAGGGGAGAGCAGTACTTC,CARRGEQYF
once,TRBV4-2,NA,TRBJ2-6,TGTGCCAGCAGCCAAGGGGGCGAGTCTTCCGGGGCCAACGTCCTGACTTTC,CASSQGGESSGANVLTF
NA,TRBV27,NA,TRBJ2-1,TGTGCCAGCAAAGAGACAGCGGACAACAATGAGCAGTTCTTC,CASKETADNNEQFF
NA,TRBV5-1,NA,TRBJ1-2,TGCGCCAGCAGCTTGAGGACGCTGGATGGCTACACCTTC,CASSLRTLDGYTF
NA,TRBV15,TRBD2,TRBJ2-2,TGTGCCACCAGCAGTGGGGGAGGGGACACCGGGGAGCTGTTTTTT,CATSSGGGDTGELFF
NA,TRBV7-9,NA,TRBJ2-1,TGTGCCAGCAGCTCCTCAAAATACAATGAGCAGTTCTTC,CASSSSKYNEQFF
NA,TRBV5-6,TRBD1,TRBJ1-1,TGTGCCAGCAGTTATGGGACAGGTGAAGCTTTCTTT,CASSYGTGEAFF
once,TRBV28,NA,TRBJ1-1,TGTGCCAGCAGTTCTAACACTGAAGCTTTCTTT,CASSSNTEAFF
NA,TRBV7-2,NA,TRBJ1-2,TGTGCCAGCAGCTCTAGTTATTATGGCTACACCTTC,CASSSSYYGYTF
NA,TRBV19,NA,TRBJ2-7,TGTGCCAGTAGGCTAAACCCCGAGGACTACGAGCAGTACTTC,CASRLNPEDYEQYF
once,TRBV27,TRBD2,TRBJ2-1,TGTGCCAGCAGTTTATCGGGGGGGTTTGGGAACAATGAGCAGTTCTTC,CASSLSGGFGNNEQFF
NA,TRBV7-2,NA,TRBJ2-7,TGTGCCAGCAGCTTAGATCCGGACAGAAGCTACGAGCAGTACTTC,CASSLDPDRSYEQYF
NA,TRBV9,NA,TRBJ1-1,TGTGCCAGCAGCGTAGTCCATAACACTGAAGCTTTCTTT,CASSVVHNTEAFF
NA,TRBV21-1,NA,TRBJ2-1,TGTGCCAGCAGCAAGACAGGGGTTGGTGAGCAGTTCTTC,CASSKTGVGEQFF
NA,TRBV30,TRBD2,TRBJ2-3,TGTGCCTGGAGTCGGGAACTAGCGCCTTCTGGAGATACGCAGTATTTT,CAWSRELAPSGDTQYF
NA,TRBV7-2,NA,TRBJ2-2,TGTGCCAGCAGCTTAGGGTTGGGGAAACCGAACACCGGGGAGCTGTTTTTT,CASSLGLGKPNTGELFF
NA,TRBV6-5,NA,TRBJ2-7,TGTGCCAGCAGTTCCCCCCTCCCAGGGGATTTCTACGAGCAGTACTTC,CASSSPLPGDFYEQYF
NA,TRBV5-8,TRBD1,TRBJ2-5,TGTGCCAGCAGCCCATCGGGACAGCCTGAGACCCAGTACTTC,CASSPSGQPETQYF
once,TRBV7-6,TRBD2,TRBJ2-1,TGTGCCAGCAGCGCGGGAGGCGGCTCCTACAATGAGCAGTTCTTC,CASSAGGGSYNEQFF
NA,TRBV14,NA,TRBJ1-2,TGTGCCAGCAGCCAAGAGTGGCAGGGGAACTATGGCTACACCTTC,CASSQEWQGNYGYTF
NA,TRBV4-1,NA,TRBJ2-4,TGCGCCAGCAGCCAAGCTGACAGAACCTTAGCCAAAAACATTCAGTACTTC,CASSQADRTLAKNIQYF
NA,TRBV19,NA,TRBJ1-4,TGTGCCAGTAGTATCCCCCTGGGAACTAATGAAAAACTGTTTTTT,CASSIPLGTNEKLFF
NA,TRBV5-1,NA,TRBJ1-1,TGCGCCAGCAGCTTGTCCTCCTTGCGGCGGGACCCCGCGGAAGCTTTCTTT,CASSLSSLRRDPAEAFF
NA,TRBV6-5,NA,TRBJ1-1,TGTGCCAGCAGCTACTATACCAGGGACACTGAAGCTTTCTTT,CASSYYTRDTEAFF
NA,TRBV28,NA,TRBJ1-2,TGTGCCAGCAGTTTCGGGGGGTCCCGGTGGGACTATGGCTACACCTTC,CASSFGGSRWDYGYTF
NA,TRBV7-2,NA,TRBJ2-3,TGTGCCAGCAGCTTAGCGGGACCCACAGATACGCAGTATTTT,CASSLAGPTDTQYF
NA,TRBV6-1,NA,TRBJ1-4,TGTGCCAGCAGTGAAAGGGGACGGGCGGAAAAACTGTTTTTT,CASSERGRAEKLFF
NA,TRBV7-6,TRBD1,TRBJ2-5,TGTGCCAGCAGCTTAGGGGACAGGGGGCAAGAGACCCAGTACTTC,CASSLGDRGQETQYF
NA,TRBV27,TRBD2,TRBJ2-1,TGTGCCAGCAGTACAGCGGGAGGGCCGTACAATGAGCAGTTCTTC,CASSTAGGPYNEQFF
NA,TRBV2,NA,TRBJ1-4,TGTGCCAGCAGTGACAGGGTCCCAAATGAAAAACTGTTTTTT,CASSDRVPNEKLFF
NA,TRBV28,TRBD1,TRBJ1-2,TGTGCCAGCAGTTTATGGACCGGGACAGGACTAGGAGACTATGGCTACACCTTC,CASSLWTGTGLGDYGYTF
NA,TRBV27,TRBD1,TRBJ2-7,TGTGCCAGCGGCCACCGGGACAGGTCCTACGAGCAGTACTTC,CASGHRDRSYEQYF
once,TRBV6-4,NA,TRBJ2-3,TGTGCCAGCAGTGAGGGGGCAGGGCCAACAGATACGCAGTATTTT,CASSEGAGPTDTQYF
NA,TRBV7-9,TRBD2,TRBJ2-7,TGTGCCAGCAGCACCGGGACTAGCGCCAGCTACGAGCAGTACTTC,CASSTGTSASYEQYF
NA,TRBV28,NA,TRBJ1-2,TGTGCCAGCAGTTTATTGGGCGGGCTCAACTATGGCTACACCTTC,CASSLLGGLNYGYTF
NA,TRBV5-1,TRBD2,TRBJ2-2,TGCGCCAGCAGTCCGACTAGCGGGAGGTCAGGGACCGGGGAGCTGTTTTTT,CASSPTSGRSGTGELFF
NA,TRBV15,TRBD2,TRBJ2-2,TGTGCCACCAGCAGAGGGCGGGAGCGAACCGGGGAGCTGTTTTTT,CATSRGRERTGELFF
many,TRBV2,NA,TRBJ1-5,TGTGCCAGCAGTGAAGCGCTGGGGGAAAATCAGCCCCAGCATTTT,CASSEALGENQPQHF
NA,TRBV5-8,NA,TRBJ2-1,TGTGCCAGCAGCCCGCTCCGAGCGTACAATGAGCAGTTCTTC,CASSPLRAYNEQFF
NA,TRBV5-1,TRBD2,TRBJ2-1,TGCGCCAGCAGTCCTGGACTAGCGGGAGCAGCAGAGCAGTTCTTC,CASSPGLAGAAEQFF
NA,TRBV5-5,TRBD1,TRBJ1-3,TGTGCCAGCAGCTTACACCTACAGGGGTCTGGAAACACCATATATTTT,CASSLHLQGSGNTIYF
NA,TRBV19,NA,TRBJ2-1,TGTGCCAGTAGTATCCTCGGTATTGCTAATGAGCAGTTCTTC,CASSILGIANEQFF